This T cell receptor (beta chain) was documented in a study of early T cells in non-severe SARS-CoV-2 infection. Looking at the study overall: Bulk RNA from unsorted whole blood was sequenced; chains were unpaired.

Deletions cut 1 base from V and 9 bases from J, with 7 bases between. This CDR3 contains 12 residues. From germline, CDR1 is SEHNR and CDR2 FQNEAQ (reference sequence). Individual cDNA molecules received unique molecular identifiers during library preparation. TCRdb used MiXCR to reprocess the 5' RACE reads, holding one entry per CDR3 protein. The table includes 65,000 to 80,000 distinct CDR3 sequences, roughly 13% detected once. This clonotype has ten or more counts. Its target is not known. The study's findings and limits: In VDJdb matching, anti-spike CD8 responses were favored while private and CD4 specificities went missing.

The TCR was taken from an adult who was a healthcare worker with PCR-confirmed SARS-CoV-2 infection or an uninfected control (not recorded which). The V call is TRBV7-9, the J call TRBJ1-5; D not certain. The sequencing sample was made of whole blood. CDR3 loop: CASSLVPGPQHF. The DNA of the CDR3 is TGTGCCAGCAGCTTAGTACCCGGGCCCCAGCATTTT.